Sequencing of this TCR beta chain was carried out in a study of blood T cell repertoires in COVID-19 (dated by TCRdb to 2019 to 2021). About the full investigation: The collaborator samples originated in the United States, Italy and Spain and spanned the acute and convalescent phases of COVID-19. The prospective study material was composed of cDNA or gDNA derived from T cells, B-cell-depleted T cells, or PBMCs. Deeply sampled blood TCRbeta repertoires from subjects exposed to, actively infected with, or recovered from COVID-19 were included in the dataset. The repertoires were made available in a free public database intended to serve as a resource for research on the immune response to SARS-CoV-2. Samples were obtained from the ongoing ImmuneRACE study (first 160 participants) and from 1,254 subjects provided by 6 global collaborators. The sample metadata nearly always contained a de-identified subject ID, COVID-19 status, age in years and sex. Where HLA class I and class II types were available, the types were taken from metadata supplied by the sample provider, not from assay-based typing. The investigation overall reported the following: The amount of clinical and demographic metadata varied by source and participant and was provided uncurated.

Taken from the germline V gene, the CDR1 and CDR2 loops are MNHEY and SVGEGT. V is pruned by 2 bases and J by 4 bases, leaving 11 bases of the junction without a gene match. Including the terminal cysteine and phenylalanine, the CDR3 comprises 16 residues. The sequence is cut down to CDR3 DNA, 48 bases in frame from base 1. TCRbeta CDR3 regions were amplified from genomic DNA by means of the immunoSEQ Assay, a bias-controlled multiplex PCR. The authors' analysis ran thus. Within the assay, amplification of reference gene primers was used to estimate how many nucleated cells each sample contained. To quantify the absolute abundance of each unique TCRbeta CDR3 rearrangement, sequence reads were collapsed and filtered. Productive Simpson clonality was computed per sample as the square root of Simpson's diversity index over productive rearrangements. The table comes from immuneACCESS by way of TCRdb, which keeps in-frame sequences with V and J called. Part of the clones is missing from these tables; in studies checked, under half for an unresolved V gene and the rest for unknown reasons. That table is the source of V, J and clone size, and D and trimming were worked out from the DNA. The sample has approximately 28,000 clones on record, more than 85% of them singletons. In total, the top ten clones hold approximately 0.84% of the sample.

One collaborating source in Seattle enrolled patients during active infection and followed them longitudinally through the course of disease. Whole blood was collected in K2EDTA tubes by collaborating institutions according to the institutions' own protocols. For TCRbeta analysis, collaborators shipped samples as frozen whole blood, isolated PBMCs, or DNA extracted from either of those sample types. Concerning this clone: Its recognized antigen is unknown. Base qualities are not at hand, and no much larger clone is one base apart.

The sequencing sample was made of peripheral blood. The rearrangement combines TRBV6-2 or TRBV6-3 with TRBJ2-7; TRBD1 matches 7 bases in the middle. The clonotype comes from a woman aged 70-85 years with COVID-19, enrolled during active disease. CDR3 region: CASSYSKGAAGYEQYF. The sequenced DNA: TGTGCCAGCAGTTACAGTAAGGGGGCCGCAGGGTACGAGCAGTACTTC.